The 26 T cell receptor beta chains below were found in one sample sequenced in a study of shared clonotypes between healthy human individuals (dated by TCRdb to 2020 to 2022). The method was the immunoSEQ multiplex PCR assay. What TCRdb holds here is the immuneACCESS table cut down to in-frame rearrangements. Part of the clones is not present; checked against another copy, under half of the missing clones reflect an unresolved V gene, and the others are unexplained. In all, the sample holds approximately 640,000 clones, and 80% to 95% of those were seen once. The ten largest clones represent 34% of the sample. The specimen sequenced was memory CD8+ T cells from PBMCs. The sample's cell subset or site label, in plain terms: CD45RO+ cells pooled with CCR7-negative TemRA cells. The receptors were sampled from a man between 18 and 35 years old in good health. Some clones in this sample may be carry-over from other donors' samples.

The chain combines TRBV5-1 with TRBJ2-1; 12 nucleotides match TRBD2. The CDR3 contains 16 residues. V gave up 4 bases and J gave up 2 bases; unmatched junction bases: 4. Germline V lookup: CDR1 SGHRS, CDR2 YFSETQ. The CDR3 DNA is TGCGCCAGCAGCCCTAGCGGGAGGGTAACCTACAATGAGCAGTTCTTC. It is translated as CASSPSGRVTYNEQFF.

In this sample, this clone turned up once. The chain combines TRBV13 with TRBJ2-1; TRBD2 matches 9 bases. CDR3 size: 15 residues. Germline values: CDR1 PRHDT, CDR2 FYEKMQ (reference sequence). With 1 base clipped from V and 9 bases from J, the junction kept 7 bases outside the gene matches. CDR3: CASSLERGEFGEQFF. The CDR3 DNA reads TGTGCCAGCAGCTTAGAGCGGGGGGAATTCGGTGAGCAGTTCTTC.

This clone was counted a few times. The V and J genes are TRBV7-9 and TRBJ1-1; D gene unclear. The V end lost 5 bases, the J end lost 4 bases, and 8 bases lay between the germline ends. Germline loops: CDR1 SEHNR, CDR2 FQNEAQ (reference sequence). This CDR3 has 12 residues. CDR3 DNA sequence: TGTGCCAGCAGCCCCCCCCTCACTGAAGCTTTCTTT. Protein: CASSPPLTEAFF. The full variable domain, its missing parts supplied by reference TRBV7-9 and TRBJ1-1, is DTGVSQNPRHKITKRGQNVTFRCDPISEHNRLYWYRQTLGQGPEFLTYFQNEAQLEKSRLLSDRFSAERPKGSFSTLEIQRTEQGDSAMYLCASSPPLTEAFFGQGTRLTVV.

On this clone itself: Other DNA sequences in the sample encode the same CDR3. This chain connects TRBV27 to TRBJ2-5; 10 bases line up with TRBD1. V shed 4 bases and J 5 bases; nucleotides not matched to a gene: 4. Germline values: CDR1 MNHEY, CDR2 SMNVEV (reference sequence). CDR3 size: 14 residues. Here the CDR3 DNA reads TGTGCCAGCAGTTCGACAGGGGGCGGCGAGACCCAGTACTTC. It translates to CASSSTGGGETQYF.

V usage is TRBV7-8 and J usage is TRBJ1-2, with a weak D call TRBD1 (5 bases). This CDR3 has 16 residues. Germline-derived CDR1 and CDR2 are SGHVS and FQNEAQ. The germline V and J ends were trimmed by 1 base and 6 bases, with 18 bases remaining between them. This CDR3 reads CASSLVRDGLGNGYTF. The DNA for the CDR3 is TGTGCCAGCAGCTTAGTGCGGGACGGGTTGGGAAATGGCTACACCTTC.

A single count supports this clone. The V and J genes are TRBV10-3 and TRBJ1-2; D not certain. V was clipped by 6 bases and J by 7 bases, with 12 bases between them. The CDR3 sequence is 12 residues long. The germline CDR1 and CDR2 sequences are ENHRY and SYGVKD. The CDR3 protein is CAIRNSFRGYTF. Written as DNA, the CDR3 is TGTGCCATCAGAAATAGCTTTCGTGGCTACACCTTC.

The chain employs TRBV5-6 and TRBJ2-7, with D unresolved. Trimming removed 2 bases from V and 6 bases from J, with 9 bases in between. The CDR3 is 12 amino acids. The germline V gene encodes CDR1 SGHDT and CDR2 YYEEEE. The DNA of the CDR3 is TGTGCCAGCAGCTTCAATACGGGCGAGCAGTACTTC. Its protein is CASSFNTGEQYF. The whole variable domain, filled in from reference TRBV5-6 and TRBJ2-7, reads DAGVTQSPTHLIKTRGQQVTLRCSPKSGHDTVSWYQQALGQGPQFIFQYYEEEERQRGNFPDRFSGHQFPNYSSELNVNALLLGDSALYLCASSFNTGEQYFGPGTRLTVT.

The DNA for the CDR3 is TGTGCCAGCATCCCCTCGGAGGGTTGGCTAGAAGAGACCCAGTACTTC. It specifies CASIPSEGWLEETQYF. This sequence joins TRBV2 and TRBJ2-5; D may be TRBD2 (6 bases). Germline V gives CDR1 SNHLY, CDR2 FYNNEI. Trimming shortened V by 7 bases and J by 3 bases, and 21 bases separated the two germline ends. The CDR3 loop spans 16 amino acids.

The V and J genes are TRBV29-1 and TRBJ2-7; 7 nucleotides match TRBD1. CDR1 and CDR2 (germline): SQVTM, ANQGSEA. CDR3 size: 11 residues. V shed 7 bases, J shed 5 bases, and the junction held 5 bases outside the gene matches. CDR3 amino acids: CSGRQGHEQYF. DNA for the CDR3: TGCAGCGGCCGACAGGGCCACGAGCAGTACTTC.

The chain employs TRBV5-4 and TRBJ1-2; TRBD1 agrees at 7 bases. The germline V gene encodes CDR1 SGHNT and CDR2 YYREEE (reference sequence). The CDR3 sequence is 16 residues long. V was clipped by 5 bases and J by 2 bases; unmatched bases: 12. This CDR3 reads CASSFNGQVDNYGYTF. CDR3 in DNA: TGTGCCAGCAGTTTCAACGGACAGGTAGACAACTATGGCTACACCTTC.

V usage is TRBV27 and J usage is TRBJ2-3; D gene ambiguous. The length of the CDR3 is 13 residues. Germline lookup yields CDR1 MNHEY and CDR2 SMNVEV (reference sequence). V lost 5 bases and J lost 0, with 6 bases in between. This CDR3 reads CASSLPSTDTQYF. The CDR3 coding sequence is TGTGCCAGCAGTCTGCCTAGCACAGATACGCAGTATTTT.

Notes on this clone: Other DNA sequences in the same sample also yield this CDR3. Here the CDR3 reads CASVGTEAFF. The CDR3 region has the DNA TGTGCCTCTGTGGGCACTGAAGCTTTCTTT. This sequence joins TRBV6-6 and TRBJ1-1; no clear D. With 11 bases removed from V and 4 bases from J, the gap between germline ends came to 8 bases. Germline V gene sequence: CDR1 MNHNY, CDR2 SVGAGI (reference sequence). The CDR3 extends over 10 amino acids.

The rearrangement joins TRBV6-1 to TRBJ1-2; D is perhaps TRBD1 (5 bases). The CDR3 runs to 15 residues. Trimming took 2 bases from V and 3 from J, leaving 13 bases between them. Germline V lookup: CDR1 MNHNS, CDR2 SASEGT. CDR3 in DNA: TGTGCCAGCAGTGAATCGGCAGCGGGGGACTATGGCTACACCTTC. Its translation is CASSESAAGDYGYTF.

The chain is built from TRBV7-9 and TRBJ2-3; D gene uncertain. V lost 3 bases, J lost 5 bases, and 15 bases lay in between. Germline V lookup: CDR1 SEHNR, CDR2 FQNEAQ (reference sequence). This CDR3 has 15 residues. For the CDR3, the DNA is TGTGCCAGCAGCTTCGGTCGCAGCCGCGGAGATACGCAGTATTTT. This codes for CASSFGRSRGDTQYF.

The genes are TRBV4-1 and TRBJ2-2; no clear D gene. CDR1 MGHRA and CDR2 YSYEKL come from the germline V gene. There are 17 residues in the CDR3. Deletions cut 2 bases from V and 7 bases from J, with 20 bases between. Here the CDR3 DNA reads TGCGCCAGCAGCCAACATAGAGATAAGAGAGTGGACGGGGAGCTGTTTTTT. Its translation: CASSQHRDKRVDGELFF.

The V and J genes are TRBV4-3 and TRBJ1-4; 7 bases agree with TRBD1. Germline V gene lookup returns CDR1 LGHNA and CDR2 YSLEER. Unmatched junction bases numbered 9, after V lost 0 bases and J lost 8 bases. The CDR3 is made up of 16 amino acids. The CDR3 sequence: CASSQDLWQGVEKLFF. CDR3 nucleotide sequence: TGCGCCAGCAGCCAAGATCTCTGGCAGGGGGTCGAAAAACTGTTTTTT.

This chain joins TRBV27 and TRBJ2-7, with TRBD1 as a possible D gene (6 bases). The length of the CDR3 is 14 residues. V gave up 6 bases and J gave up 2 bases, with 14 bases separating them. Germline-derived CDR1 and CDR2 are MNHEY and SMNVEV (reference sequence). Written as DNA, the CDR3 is TGTGCCAGCAGACCGACAGGTCTCGCCTACGAGCAGTACTTC. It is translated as CASRPTGLAYEQYF.

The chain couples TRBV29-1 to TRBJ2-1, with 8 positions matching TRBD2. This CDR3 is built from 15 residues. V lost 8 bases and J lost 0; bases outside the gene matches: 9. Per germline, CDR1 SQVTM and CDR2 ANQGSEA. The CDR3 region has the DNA TGCAGCATATGGACTAGCTCAGGCTCCTACAATGAGCAGTTCTTC. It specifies CSIWTSSGSYNEQFF.

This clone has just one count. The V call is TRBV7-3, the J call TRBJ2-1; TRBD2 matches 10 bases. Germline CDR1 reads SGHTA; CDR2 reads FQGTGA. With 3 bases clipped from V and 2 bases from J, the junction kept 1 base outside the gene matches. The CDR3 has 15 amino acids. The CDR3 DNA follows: TGTGCCAGCAGCTTCACTAGCGGGGCCTACAATGAGCAGTTCTTC. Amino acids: CASSFTSGAYNEQFF. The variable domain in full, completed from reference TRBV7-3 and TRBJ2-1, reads GAGVSQTPSNKVTEKGKYVELRCDPISGHTALYWYRQSLGQGPEFLIYFQGTGAADDSGLPNDRFFAVRPEGSVSTLKIQRTERGDSAVYLCASSFTSGAYNEQFFGPGTRLTVL.

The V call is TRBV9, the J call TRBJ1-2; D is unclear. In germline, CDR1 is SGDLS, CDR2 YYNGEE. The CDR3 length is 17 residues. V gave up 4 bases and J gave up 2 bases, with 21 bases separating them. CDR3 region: CASSQTQGPGKNYGYTF. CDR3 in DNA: TGTGCCAGCAGCCAAACCCAAGGGCCAGGAAAAAACTATGGCTACACCTTC.

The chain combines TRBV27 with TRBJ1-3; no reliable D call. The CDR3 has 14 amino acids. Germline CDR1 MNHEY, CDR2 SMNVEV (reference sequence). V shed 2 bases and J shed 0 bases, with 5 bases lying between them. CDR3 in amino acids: CASSLVASGNTIYF. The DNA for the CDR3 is TGTGCCAGCAGTTTAGTCGCCTCTGGAAACACCATATATTTT.

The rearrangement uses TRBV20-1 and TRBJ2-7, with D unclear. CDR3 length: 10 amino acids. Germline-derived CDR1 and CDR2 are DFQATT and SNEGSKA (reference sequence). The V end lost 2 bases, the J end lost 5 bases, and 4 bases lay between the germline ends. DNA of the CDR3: TGCAGTGCTAGAACGGACGAGCAGTACTTC. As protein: CSARTDEQYF.

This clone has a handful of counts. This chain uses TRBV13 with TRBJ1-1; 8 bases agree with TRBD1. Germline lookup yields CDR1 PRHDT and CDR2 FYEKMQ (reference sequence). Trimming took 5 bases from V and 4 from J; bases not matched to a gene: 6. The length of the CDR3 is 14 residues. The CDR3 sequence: CASSDVTGGTEAFF. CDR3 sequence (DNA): TGTGCCAGCAGCGATGTAACAGGGGGCACTGAAGCTTTCTTT.

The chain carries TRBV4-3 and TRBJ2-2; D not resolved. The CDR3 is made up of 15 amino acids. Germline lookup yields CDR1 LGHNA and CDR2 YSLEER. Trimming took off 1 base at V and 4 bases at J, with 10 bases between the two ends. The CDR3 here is CASSQVKDSTGELFF. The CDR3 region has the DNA TGCGCCAGCAGCCAAGTCAAGGATAGCACCGGGGAGCTGTTTTTT.

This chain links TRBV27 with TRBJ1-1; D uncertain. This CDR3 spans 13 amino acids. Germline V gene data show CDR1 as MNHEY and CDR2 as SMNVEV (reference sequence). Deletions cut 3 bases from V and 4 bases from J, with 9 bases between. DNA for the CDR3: TGTGCCAGCAGTTTGAAGGCAGGCACTGAAGCTTTCTTT. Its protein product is CASSLKAGTEAFF.

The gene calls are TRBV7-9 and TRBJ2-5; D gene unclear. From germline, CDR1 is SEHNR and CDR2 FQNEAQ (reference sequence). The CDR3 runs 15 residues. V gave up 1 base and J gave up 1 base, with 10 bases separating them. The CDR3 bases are TGTGCCAGCAGCTTAGAGGTAAACATCCAAGAGACCCAGTACTTC. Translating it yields CASSLEVNIQETQYF.